Listed here are 7 T cell receptor beta chains from one sample, sequenced in a study of cytomegalovirus exposure and HLA in healthy donors. Primers: 60 Vbeta forward and 13 Jbeta reverse. Method: immunoSEQ multiplex PCR; TCRdb's copy keeps in-frame clones and lacks some. The profile shows some 130,000 clones, about three quarters of them singletons. Sequencing was carried out using PBMCs. These receptors were taken from a young woman in good health and CMV-seropositive.

The chain is built from TRBV28 and TRBJ2-7; 9 bases are a match to TRBD2. This CDR3 is 12 amino acids long. CDR1 is MDHEN and CDR2 is SYDVKM in the germline V gene. Germline trimming cut 10 bases from V and 6 bases from J; bases unmatched to any gene: 7. CDR3 bases: TGTGCCACAAATAGCGGGGGCAGCGAGCAGTACTTC. Protein: CATNSGGSEQYF.

The chain couples TRBV19 to TRBJ1-2, with unresolved D. Germline V gene lookup returns CDR1 LNHDA and CDR2 SQIVND (reference sequence). V shed 3 bases and J shed 4 bases, with 12 bases lying between them. The CDR3 consists of 14 residues. CDR3 DNA: TGTGCCAGTAGTATGGTCGCGGGGTCCTATGGCTACACCTTC. Protein product: CASSMVAGSYGYTF.

The gene calls are TRBV7-3 and TRBJ1-2, with D unresolved. CDR1 is SGHTA and CDR2 is FQGTGA in the germline V gene. CDR3 length: 13 residues. The V end lost 5 bases, the J end lost 4 bases, and 11 bases lay between the germline ends. This chain's CDR3 is CASSGPGFYGYTF. As DNA, the CDR3 is TGTGCCAGCAGCGGCCCGGGGTTCTATGGCTACACCTTC.

The gene calls are TRBV4-2 and TRBJ2-7, with a possible D match to TRBD2 (5 bases). CDR3 length: 15 amino acids. V was cut by 0 bases and J by 3 bases, with 12 bases left in between. Germline CDR1 is LGHNA and CDR2 is YNFKEQ. The CDR3 sequence is CASSQEGTGSYEQYF. Written as DNA, the CDR3 is TGTGCCAGCAGCCAAGAGGGTACGGGAAGCTACGAGCAGTACTTC.

This sequence joins TRBV9 and TRBJ2-1; 10 bases align to TRBD2. Germline V gene lookup returns CDR1 SGDLS and CDR2 YYNGEE. The CDR3 has 16 residues. V was clipped by 0 bases and J by 0 bases; unmatched bases: 0. The CDR3 spells CASSVGTSGSYNEQFF. The CDR3 nucleotides read TGTGCCAGCAGCGTAGGGACTAGCGGCTCCTACAATGAGCAGTTCTTC.

Only one count was recorded for this clone. This chain joins TRBV5-4 and TRBJ2-7; 8 bases fit TRBD1. This CDR3 is 14 amino acids long. The V and J ends lost 4 bases and 3 bases, in that order; junction bases with no gene match: 6. Germline CDR1 and CDR2: SGHNT and YYREEE (reference sequence). The DNA for the CDR3 is TGTGCCAGCAGCGGTGGGACAGGCGTCTACGAGCAGTACTTC. The encoded protein is CASSGGTGVYEQYF.

The rearrangement joins TRBV13 to TRBJ2-7, with 8 bases lining up with TRBD1. With 3 bases clipped from V and 5 bases from J, the junction kept 6 bases outside the gene matches. The germline V gene encodes CDR1 PRHDT and CDR2 FYEKMQ (reference sequence). There are 14 residues in the CDR3. CDR3: CASSFRQGLHEQYF. The CDR3 region has the DNA TGTGCCAGCAGCTTTAGACAGGGGCTACACGAGCAGTACTTC.